Below, 21 T cell receptor beta chains from the same sample are listed, as sequenced in a study of tumor-infiltrating lymphocytes in primary liver carcinoma. The study co-extracted DNA and RNA from 20-30 mg of unsorted bulk tissue. Making TCR beta cDNA involved around 520 ng total RNA and a constant-region primer. ARM-PCR was slightly modified, and three nested multiplex PCR rounds with it gave rise to the TCR beta libraries. The study ran its first two PCR rounds for nine to eleven cycles each, using TRBV1-TRBV30 forward primers and a C-beta reverse primer. MiXCR was run by TCRdb on the multiplex PCR reads, yielding one entry per CDR3 protein. The sample yields 100,000 or so distinct CDR3 sequences, around two thirds seen once. Sequenced sample: liver tumor tissue from sampling region 2. Subset of the sample: tumor region T2, inferior pole. Receptors originate from a woman in her sixties or seventies with primary liver carcinoma and hepatitis B virus infection.

This chain links TRBV4-2 with TRBJ2-3, with 7 bases that match TRBD2. With V trimmed by 3 bases and J by 6 bases, 6 bases remained unmatched. The CDR3 totals 14 residues. CDR1 is LGHNA, CDR2 YNFKEQ, per germline. CDR3 loop: CASSQAGVADTQYF. The CDR3 DNA reads as TGTGCCAGCAGCCAGGCGGGAGTCGCGGATACGCAGTATTTT.

In regard to this clonotype: The junction does not match germline at one end; this may be a read error. The rearrangement links TRBV11-2 to TRBJ2-1, with D possibly matching TRBD1 (6 bases). This CDR3 contains 14 residues. CDR1 SGHAT and CDR2 FQNNGV come from the germline V gene. This CDR3 is CASSDHQGSNVQFF. Here the CDR3 DNA reads TGCGCCAGCAGCGACCATCAGGGGAGTAATGTGCAGTTCTTC.

Comment on this clonotype: Being one base from a much bigger clone, this may be a read error. The J gene is TRBJ2-7, the V gene TRBV7-9; 7 nucleotides match TRBD2. There are 14 residues in the CDR3. Per germline, CDR1 SEHNR and CDR2 FQNEAQ (reference sequence). Here the CDR3 reads CATSLREKNYEQYF. The DNA of the CDR3 is TGTGCCACCAGCTTGCGGGAGAAGAACTACGAGCAGTACTTC.

About this clonotype: This sequence may be a read error, since a much larger clone differs from it by one base. The V and J genes are TRBV7-9 and TRBJ2-5; D perhaps matches TRBD1 (5 bases). This CDR3 has 12 amino acids. Germline values: CDR1 SEHNR, CDR2 FQNEAQ (reference sequence). The CDR3 loop reads CVGAVGRETQYF. The CDR3 DNA sequence: TGTGTAGGGGCGGTTGGACGGGAGACCCAGTACTTC. The whole variable domain, remainder taken from reference TRBV7-9 and TRBJ2-5, is DTGVSQNPRHKITKRGQNVTFRCDPISEHNRLYWYRQTLGQGPEFLTYFQNEAQLEKSRLLSDRFSAERPKGSFSTLEIQRTEQGDSAMYLCVGAVGRETQYFGPGTRLLVL.

In its sample, this clonotype was seen a few times. CDR3 DNA sequence: TGCGCCAGCAGTTATAGCGGGGGTAGCTCCTACAATGAGCAGTTCTTC. It is translated as CASSYSGGSSYNEQFF. The chain recombines TRBV5-1 with TRBJ2-1, with 9 bases identical to TRBD2. The CDR3 has 16 residues. Germline V gene sequence: CDR1 SGHRS, CDR2 YFSETQ. V lost 5 bases to trimming and J lost 0 bases; unmatched junction nucleotides: 6.

As concerns this clonotype: The conserved closing phenylalanine or tryptophan is absent in this CDR3, likely reflecting a read error. V gene TRBV11-2 combines with J gene TRBJ2-3; 7 positions match TRBD2. The V and J ends lost 9 bases and 2 bases, in that order; junction bases with no gene match: 11. CDR3 length equals 15 residues. The germline V gene encodes CDR1 SGHAT and CDR2 FQNNGV. CDR3: CASRLEAGDTDTQYL. Written as DNA, the CDR3 is TGTGCCAGTAGACTAGAGGCGGGAGACACAGATACGCAGTATTTA.

This clonotype appeared once. V usage is TRBV12-5 and J usage is TRBJ1-2, with D maybe TRBD1 (6 bases). The CDR3 totals 13 residues. CDR1 and CDR2 from the germline V gene are LGHNT and FRNRAP. Trimming left V 8 bases short and J 4 bases short, with 14 bases between. The CDR3 sequence is CASRQDSFYGYTF. CDR3 nucleotides: TGTGCTAGTAGACAGGACAGCTTCTATGGCTACACCTTC.

The gene calls are TRBV6-5 and TRBJ2-5; possible D gene TRBD2, 6 bases. Germline V gene lookup returns CDR1 MNHEY and CDR2 SVGAGI. The ends were cut back, 7 bases at V and 7 bases at J, with 13 bases in the middle. This CDR3 is built from 12 residues. The CDR3 sequence is CASNTGGWTQYF. The DNA for the CDR3 is TGTGCCAGCAACACTGGGGGGTGGACCCAGTACTTC.

As regards this clonotype: Sequence at one end of the junction differs from germline and may be a read error. The V gene is TRBV6-5, the J gene TRBJ2-3; TRBD2 might be the D (5 bases). Germline V gene sequence: CDR1 MNHEY, CDR2 SVGAGI. CDR3 length: 14 amino acids. CDR3 in amino acids: CAISSSPRDGTQYF. The CDR3 nucleotides read TGTGCCATCAGTTCTAGCCCTCGTGACGGTACTCAGTATTTT.

This clonotype came up many times. The gene calls are TRBV5-4 and TRBJ1-2; 12 bases agree with TRBD1. The CDR3 consists of 16 residues. J was trimmed by 4 bases and V by 7 bases; bases with no gene match: 11. In germline, CDR1 is SGHNT, CDR2 YYREEE (reference sequence). The CDR3 DNA reads TGTGCCAGCTCACCGGGACAGGGGGCGCTCGGCTATGGCTACACCTTC. Protein: CASSPGQGALGYGYTF.

The J gene is TRBJ1-6, the V gene TRBV9; D gene uncertain. The ends were cut back, 4 bases at V and 0 bases at J, with 11 bases in the middle. The CDR3 extends over 16 amino acids. The germline CDR1 and CDR2 sequences are SGDLS and YYNGEE. The CDR3 spells CASSIDRVSYNSPLHF. The CDR3 DNA reads TGTGCCAGCAGCATAGATCGGGTCTCCTATAATTCACCCCTCCACTTT. The variable domain in full, completed from reference TRBV9 and TRBJ1-6, reads DSGVTQTPKHLITATGQRVTLRCSPRSGDLSVYWYQQSLDQGLQFLIQYYNGEERAKGNILERFSAQQFPDLHSELNLSSLELGDSALYFCASSIDRVSYNSPLHFGNGTRLTVT.

In the case of this clonotype: This may be a read error, as it is one base from a much larger clone. This chain uses TRBV5-6 with TRBJ2-1; a weak D match, TRBD2 (6 bases). CDR1 and CDR2 from the germline V gene are SGHDT and YYEEEE. CDR3 length equals 15 residues. The CDR3 DNA reads as TGTGCCGGCAGCTTGGATGGGAGGTCCTACAATGAGCAGTTCTTC. Its protein is CAGSLDGRSYNEQFF.

This sequence joins TRBV7-9 and TRBJ1-1; D not certain. V gave up 5 bases and J gave up 2 bases, with 15 bases separating them. CDR3 length: 15 amino acids. CDR1 and CDR2 from the germline V gene are SEHNR and FQNEAQ (reference sequence). As DNA, the CDR3 is TGTGCCAGCAGCCACCCGACGGGCTCTAACACTGAAGCTTTCTTT. This codes for CASSHPTGSNTEAFF.

Ten or more counts support this clonotype. The chain combines TRBV28 with TRBJ2-7; D uncertain. CDR1 and CDR2 (germline): MDHEN, SYDVKM. The CDR3 loop spans 11 amino acids. V lost 2 bases and J lost 5, with 4 bases in between. The CDR3 bases are TGTGCCAGCAGTTTAGGGGACGAGCAGTACTTC. It translates to CASSLGDEQYF.

Turning to this clonotype: Since the CDR3 does not end with the conserved phenylalanine or tryptophan, this likely comes from a read error. This chain uses TRBV29-1 with TRBJ2-1; D remains ambiguous. The length of the CDR3 is 14 residues. Germline V CDR1 and CDR2: SQVTM, ANQGSEA. V lost 5 bases and J 2 bases, leaving 13 bases between the germline ends. The CDR3 here is CSVRSRGTYNEQFL. CDR3 DNA: TGCAGCGTTCGCTCACGAGGCACCTACAATGAGCAGTTCTTA.

On this clonotype: The conserved phenylalanine or tryptophan normally closing the CDR3 is absent here, so this likely arose from a read error. The chain couples TRBV6-2 or TRBV6-3 to TRBJ1-1, with D uncertain. Germline CDR1 is MNHEY and CDR2 is SVGEGT. CDR3 size: 13 residues. CDR3 in DNA: TGTGCCAGCAGTAACCCGGGCCGAACTGGAGCTTTCTCT. Translating it yields CASSNPGRTGAFS.

The chain employs TRBV2 and TRBJ2-3; D is unclear. Trimming took off 7 bases at V and 4 bases at J, with 9 bases between the two ends. The germline V gene encodes CDR1 SNHLY and CDR2 FYNNEI. This CDR3 spans 12 amino acids. CDR3 coding DNA: TGTGCCAGCATTACGGTGGCAGATACGCAGTATTTT. The encoded protein is CASITVADTQYF.

The rearrangement links TRBV18 to TRBJ1-1; the match to TRBD1 covers 7 bases. The germline CDR1 and CDR2 sequences are KGHSH and LQKENI. The length of the CDR3 is 16 residues. Trimming at V came to 4 bases and at J to 0 bases, leaving 8 bases not matched to a gene. CDR3 sequence reads: CASSQSQGGMNTEAFF. The CDR3 DNA is TGTGCCAGCTCACAAAGTCAGGGGGGGATGAACACTGAAGCTTTCTTT.

Regarding this clonotype: A much larger clonotype is one base distant, so this may be a read error. The conserved phenylalanine or tryptophan is not found at the CDR3 terminus, so this likely reflects a read error. The J gene is TRBJ2-1, the V gene TRBV5-1; D is uncertain. Per germline, CDR1 SGHRS and CDR2 YFSETQ. V lost 2 bases, J lost 0 bases, and 3 bases lay in between. The CDR3 extends over 13 amino acids. The CDR3 bases are TGCGCCAGCAGCTTAAACTCCTACAATGAGCAGTTCTAC. Its protein product is CASSLNSYNEQFY.

Concerning this clonotype: This may be a read error, as it is one base from a much larger clone. The CDR3 sequence is CATRRGVAATHNERFF. CDR3 sequence (DNA): TGTGCCACGCGTCGGGGGGTCGCGGCGACCCACAATGAGCGGTTCTTC. The chain couples TRBV6-1 to TRBJ2-1, with 7 bases lining up with TRBD2. This CDR3 contains 16 residues. Looked up from germline, CDR1 is MNHNS and CDR2 is SASEGT.

V usage is TRBV11-2 and J usage is TRBJ2-3; 7 bases are a match to TRBD2. The CDR3 is 16 residues long. Germline V gives CDR1 SGHAT, CDR2 FQNNGV. As DNA, the CDR3 is TGTACTAGCAGCTTAGATGAGGCGGGAGTCACAGATACGCAGTATTTT. It yields the protein CTSSLDEAGVTDTQYF.